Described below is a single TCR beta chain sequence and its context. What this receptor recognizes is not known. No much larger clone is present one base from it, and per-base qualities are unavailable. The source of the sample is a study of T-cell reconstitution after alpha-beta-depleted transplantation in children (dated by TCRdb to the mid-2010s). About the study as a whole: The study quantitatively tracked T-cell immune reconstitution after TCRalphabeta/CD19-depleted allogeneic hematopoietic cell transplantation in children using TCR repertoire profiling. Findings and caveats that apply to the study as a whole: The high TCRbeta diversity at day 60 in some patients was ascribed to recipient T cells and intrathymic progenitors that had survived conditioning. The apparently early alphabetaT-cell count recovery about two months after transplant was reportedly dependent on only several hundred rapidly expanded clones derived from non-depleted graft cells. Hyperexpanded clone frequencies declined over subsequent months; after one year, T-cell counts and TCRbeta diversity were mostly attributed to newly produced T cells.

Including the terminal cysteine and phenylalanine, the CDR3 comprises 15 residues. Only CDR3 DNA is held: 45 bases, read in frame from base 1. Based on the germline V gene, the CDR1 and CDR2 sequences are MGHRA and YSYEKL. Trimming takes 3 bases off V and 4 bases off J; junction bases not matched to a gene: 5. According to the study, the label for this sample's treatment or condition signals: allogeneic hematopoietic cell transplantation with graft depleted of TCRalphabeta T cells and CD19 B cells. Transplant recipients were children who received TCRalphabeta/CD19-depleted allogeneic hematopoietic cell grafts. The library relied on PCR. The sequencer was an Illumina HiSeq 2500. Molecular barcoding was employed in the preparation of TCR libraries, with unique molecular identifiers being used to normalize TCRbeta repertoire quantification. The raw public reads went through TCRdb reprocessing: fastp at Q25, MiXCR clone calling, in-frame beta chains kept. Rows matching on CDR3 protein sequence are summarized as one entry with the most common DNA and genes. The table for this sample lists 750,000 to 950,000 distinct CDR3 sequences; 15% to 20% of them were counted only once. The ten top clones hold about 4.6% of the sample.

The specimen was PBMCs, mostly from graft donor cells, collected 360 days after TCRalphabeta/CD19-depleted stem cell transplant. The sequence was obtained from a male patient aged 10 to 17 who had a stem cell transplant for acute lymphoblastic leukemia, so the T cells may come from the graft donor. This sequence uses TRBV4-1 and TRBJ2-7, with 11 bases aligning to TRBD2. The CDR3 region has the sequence CASSHPGLAEYEQYF. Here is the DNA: TGCGCCAGCAGCCATCCGGGACTAGCGGAATACGAGCAGTACTTC.